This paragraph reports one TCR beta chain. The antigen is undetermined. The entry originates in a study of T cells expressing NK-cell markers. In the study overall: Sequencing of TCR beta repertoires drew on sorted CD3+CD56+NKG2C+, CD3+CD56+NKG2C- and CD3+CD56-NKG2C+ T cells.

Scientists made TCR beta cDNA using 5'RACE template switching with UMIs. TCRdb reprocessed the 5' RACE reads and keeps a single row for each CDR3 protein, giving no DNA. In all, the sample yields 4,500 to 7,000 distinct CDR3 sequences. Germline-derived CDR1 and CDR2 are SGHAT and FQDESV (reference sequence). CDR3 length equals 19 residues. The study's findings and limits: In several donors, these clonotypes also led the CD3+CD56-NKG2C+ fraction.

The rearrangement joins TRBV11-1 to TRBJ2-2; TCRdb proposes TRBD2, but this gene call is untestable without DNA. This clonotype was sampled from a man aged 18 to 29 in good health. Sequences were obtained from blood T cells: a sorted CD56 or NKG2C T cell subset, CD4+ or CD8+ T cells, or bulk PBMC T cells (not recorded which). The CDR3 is CASAFPSLASGRLTGELFF.